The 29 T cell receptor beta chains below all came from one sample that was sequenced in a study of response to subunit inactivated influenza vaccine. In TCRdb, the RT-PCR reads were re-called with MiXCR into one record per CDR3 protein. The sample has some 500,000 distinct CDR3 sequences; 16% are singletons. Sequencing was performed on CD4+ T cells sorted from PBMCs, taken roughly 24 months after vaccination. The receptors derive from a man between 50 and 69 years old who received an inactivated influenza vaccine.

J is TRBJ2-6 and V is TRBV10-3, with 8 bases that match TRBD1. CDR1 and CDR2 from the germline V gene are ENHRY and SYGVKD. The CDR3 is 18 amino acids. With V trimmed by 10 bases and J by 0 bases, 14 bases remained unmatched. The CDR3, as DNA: TGTGCCACCTCGAGGGGACAGGTGAAGGACTCTGGGGCCAACGTCCTGACTTTC. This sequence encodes CATSRGQVKDSGANVLTF.

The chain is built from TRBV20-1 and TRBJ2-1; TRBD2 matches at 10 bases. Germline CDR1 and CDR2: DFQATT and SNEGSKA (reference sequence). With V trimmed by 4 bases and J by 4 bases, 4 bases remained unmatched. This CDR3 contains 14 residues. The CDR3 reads CSAIQTSGYNEQFF. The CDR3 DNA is TGCAGTGCTATCCAGACTAGCGGGTACAATGAGCAGTTCTTC.

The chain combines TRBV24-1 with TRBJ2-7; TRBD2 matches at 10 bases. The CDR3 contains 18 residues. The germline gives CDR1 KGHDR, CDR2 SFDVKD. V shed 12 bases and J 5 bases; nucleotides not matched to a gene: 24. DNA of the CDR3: TGTGCCCCGATCTGGGCAGGGGGCAGCCTAGCGGGAGACCACGAGCAGTACTTC. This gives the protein CAPIWAGGSLAGDHEQYF.

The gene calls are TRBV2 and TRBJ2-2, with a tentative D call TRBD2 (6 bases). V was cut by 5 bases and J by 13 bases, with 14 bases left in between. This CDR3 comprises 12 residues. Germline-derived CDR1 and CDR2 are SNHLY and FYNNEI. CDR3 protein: CASSSSGRGLFF. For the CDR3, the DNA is TGTGCCAGCAGTTCGAGCGGGCGGGGGCTGTTTTTT.

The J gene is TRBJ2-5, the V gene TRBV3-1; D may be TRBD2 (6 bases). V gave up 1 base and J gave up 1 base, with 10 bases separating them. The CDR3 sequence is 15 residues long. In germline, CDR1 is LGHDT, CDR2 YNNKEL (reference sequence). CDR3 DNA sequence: TGTGCCAGCAGCCAAGTGGGGACTCCCCAAGAGACCCAGTACTTC. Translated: CASSQVGTPQETQYF.

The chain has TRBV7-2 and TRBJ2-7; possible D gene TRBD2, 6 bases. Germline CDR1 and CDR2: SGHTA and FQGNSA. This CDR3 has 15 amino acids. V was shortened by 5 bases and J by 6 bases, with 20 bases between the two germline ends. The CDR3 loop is CASSTYSGTPREQYF. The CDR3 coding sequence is TGTGCCAGCAGCACCTATTCCGGGACTCCACGCGAGCAGTACTTC.

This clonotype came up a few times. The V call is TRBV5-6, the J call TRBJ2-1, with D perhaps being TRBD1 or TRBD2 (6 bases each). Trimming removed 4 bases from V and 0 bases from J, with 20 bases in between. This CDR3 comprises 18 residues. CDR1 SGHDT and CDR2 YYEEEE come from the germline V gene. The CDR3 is CASSPRGPGAGSYNEQFF. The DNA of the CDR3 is TGTGCCAGCAGCCCTAGGGGACCGGGGGCCGGCTCCTACAATGAGCAGTTCTTC.

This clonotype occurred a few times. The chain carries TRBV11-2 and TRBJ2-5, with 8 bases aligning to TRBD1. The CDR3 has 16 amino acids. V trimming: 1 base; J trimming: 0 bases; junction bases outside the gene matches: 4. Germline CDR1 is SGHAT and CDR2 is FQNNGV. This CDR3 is CASSLVARGHQETQYF. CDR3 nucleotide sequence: TGTGCCAGCAGCTTAGTTGCCAGGGGGCACCAAGAGACCCAGTACTTC. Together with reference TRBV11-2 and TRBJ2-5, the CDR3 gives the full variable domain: EAGVAQSPRYKIIEKRQSVAFWCNPISGHATLYWYQQILGQGPKLLIQFQNNGVVDDSQLPKDRFSAERLKGVDSTLKIQPAKLEDSAVYLCASSLVARGHQETQYFGPGTRLLVL.

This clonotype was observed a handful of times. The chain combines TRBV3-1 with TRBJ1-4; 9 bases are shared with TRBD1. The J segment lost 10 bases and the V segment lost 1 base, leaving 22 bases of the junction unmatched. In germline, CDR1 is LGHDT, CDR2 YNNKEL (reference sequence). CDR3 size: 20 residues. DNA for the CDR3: TGTGCCAGCAGCCAAGTAGCCCCGGGACAGGGCGGTTTTAGGCTGGGAAAACTGTTTTTT. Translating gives CASSQVAPGQGGFRLGKLFF.

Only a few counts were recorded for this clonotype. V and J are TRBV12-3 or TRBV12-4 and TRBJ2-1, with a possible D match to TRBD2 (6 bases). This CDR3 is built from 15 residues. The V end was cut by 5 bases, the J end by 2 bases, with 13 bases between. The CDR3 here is CASSPPGGPYNEQFF. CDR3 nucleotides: TGTGCCAGCAGTCCTCCCGGGGGACCCTACAATGAGCAGTTCTTC.

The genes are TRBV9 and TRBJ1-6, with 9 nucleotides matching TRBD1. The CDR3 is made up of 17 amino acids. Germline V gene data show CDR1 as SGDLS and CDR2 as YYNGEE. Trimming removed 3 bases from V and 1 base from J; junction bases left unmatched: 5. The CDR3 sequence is CASSEQQGASYNSPLHF. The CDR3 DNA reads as TGTGCCAGCAGCGAACAACAGGGGGCATCCTATAATTCACCCCTCCACTTT.

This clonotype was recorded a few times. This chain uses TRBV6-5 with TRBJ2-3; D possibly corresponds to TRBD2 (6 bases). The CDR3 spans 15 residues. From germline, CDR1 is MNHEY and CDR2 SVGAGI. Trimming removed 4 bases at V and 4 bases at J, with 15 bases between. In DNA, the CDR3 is TGTGCCAGCAGTTTCAGAGCGGGCTCCGCAGATACGCAGTATTTT. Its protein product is CASSFRAGSADTQYF.

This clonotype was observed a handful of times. The CDR3 bases are TGCAGTGCTAGAGATGGGGGGGCGCCGGGAAACACCATATATTTT. This gives the protein CSARDGGAPGNTIYF. The gene calls are TRBV20-1 and TRBJ1-3, with a tentative D call TRBD1 (6 bases). V was cut by 0 bases and J by 4 bases, with 13 bases left in between. Germline V lookup: CDR1 DFQATT, CDR2 SNEGSKA (reference sequence). This CDR3 contains 15 residues.

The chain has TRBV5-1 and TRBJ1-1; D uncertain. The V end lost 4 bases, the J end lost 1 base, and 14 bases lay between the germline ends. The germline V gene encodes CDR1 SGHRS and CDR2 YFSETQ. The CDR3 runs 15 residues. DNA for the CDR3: TGCGCCAGCAGCCGGGGTGCGTACGGGAACACTGAAGCTTTCTTT. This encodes CASSRGAYGNTEAFF. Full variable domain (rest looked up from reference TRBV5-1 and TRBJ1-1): KAGVTQTPRYLIKTRGQQVTLSCSPISGHRSVSWYQQTPGQGLQFLFEYFSETQRNKGNFPGRFSGRQFSNSRSEMNVSTLELGDSALYLCASSRGAYGNTEAFFGQGTRLTVV.

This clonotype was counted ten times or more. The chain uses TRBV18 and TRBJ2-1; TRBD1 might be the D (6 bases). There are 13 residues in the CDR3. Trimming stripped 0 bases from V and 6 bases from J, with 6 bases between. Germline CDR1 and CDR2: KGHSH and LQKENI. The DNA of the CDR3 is TGTGCCAGCTCACCACCAGGGGGCAATGAGCAGTTCTTC. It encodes CASSPPGGNEQFF.

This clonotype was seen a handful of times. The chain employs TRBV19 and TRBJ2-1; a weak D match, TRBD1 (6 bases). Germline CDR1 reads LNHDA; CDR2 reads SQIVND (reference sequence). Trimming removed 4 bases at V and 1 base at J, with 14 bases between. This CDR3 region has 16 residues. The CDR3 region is CASSKGRQVSYNEQFF. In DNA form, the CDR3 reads TGTGCCAGTAGTAAGGGGCGACAGGTTTCCTACAATGAGCAGTTCTTC.

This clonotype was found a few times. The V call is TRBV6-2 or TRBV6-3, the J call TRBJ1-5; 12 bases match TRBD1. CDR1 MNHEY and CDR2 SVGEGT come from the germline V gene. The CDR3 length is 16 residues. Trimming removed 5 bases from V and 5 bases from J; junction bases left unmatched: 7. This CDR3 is CASSTPGQGAHQPQHF. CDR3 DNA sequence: TGTGCCAGCAGTACCCCGGGACAGGGGGCCCATCAGCCCCAGCATTTT.

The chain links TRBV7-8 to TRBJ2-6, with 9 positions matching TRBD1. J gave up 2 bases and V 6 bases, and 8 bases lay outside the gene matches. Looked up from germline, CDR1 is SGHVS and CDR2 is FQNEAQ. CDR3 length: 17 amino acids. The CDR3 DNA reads TGTGCCAGCAGTTCCGGGACAGGGAACGCTGGGGCCAACGTCCTGACTTTC. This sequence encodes CASSSGTGNAGANVLTF.

CDR3 nucleotide sequence: TGTGCCAGCAAGGACAGGGGGAACTACTACGAGCAGTACTTC. Its translation is CASKDRGNYYEQYF. V usage is TRBV2 and J usage is TRBJ2-7; 10 nucleotides align to TRBD1. Trimming at V came to 7 bases and at J to 3 bases, leaving 6 bases not matched to a gene. The CDR3 has 14 residues. Germline CDR1 is SNHLY and CDR2 is FYNNEI.

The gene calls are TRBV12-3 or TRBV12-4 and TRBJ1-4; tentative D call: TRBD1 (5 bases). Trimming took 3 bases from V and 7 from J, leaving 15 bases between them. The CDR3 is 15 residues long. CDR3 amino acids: CASSFSWGGGEKLFF. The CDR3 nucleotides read TGTGCCAGCAGTTTTTCGTGGGGCGGCGGTGAAAAACTGTTTTTT.

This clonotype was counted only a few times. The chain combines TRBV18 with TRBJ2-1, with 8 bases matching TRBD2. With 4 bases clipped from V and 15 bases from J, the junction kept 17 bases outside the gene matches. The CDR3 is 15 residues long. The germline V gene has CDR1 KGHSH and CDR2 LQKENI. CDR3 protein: CASSQRTGLEMSLFF. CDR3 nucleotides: TGTGCCAGCTCACAGCGCACGGGACTAGAAATGAGTCTGTTCTTC.

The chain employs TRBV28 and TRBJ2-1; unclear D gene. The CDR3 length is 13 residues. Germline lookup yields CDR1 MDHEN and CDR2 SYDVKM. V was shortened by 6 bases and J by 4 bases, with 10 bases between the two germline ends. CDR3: CASSPWGYNEQFF. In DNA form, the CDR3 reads TGTGCCAGCAGCCCCTGGGGATACAATGAGCAGTTCTTC.

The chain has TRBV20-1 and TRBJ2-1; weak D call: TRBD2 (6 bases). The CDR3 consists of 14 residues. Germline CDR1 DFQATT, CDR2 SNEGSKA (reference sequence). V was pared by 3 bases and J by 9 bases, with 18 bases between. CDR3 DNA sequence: TGCAGTGCTAGCGACTCCTCGGGGGAAGTTGAGCAGTTCTTC. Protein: CSASDSSGEVEQFF.

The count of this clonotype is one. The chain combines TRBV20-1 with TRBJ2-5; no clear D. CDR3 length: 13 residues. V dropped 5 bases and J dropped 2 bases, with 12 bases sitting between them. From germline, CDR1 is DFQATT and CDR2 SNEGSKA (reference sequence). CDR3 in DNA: TGCAGTGCTGGAAGGACCTTACAAGAGACCCAGTACTTC. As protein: CSAGRTLQETQYF.

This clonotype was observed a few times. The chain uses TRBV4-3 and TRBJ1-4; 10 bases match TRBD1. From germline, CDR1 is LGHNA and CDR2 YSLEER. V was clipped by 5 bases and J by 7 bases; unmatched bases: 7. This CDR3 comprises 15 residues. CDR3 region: CASSSRQGAGEKLFF. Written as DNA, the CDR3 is TGCGCCAGCAGCTCCCGACAGGGGGCCGGTGAAAAACTGTTTTTT.

CDR3 sequence: CATSRDRGREKNIQYF. CDR3 DNA: TGTGCCACCAGCAGAGATAGGGGAAGGGAGAAAAACATTCAGTACTTC. The rearrangement uses TRBV15 and TRBJ2-4, with D possibly being TRBD1 or TRBD2 (5 bases each). Trimming removed 0 bases from V and 4 bases from J, with 13 bases in between. This CDR3 spans 16 amino acids. In germline, CDR1 is LNHNV, CDR2 YYDKDF (reference sequence).

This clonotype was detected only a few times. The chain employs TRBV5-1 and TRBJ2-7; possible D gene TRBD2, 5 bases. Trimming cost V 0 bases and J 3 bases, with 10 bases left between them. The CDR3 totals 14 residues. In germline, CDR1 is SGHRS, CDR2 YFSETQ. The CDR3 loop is CASSLVTGNYEQYF. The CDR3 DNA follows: TGCGCCAGCAGCTTGGTGACGGGGAACTACGAGCAGTACTTC.

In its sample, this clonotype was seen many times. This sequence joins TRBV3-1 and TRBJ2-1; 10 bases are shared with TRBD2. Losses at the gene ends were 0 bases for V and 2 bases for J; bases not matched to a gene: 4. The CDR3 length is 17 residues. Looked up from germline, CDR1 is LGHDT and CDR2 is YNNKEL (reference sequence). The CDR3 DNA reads TGTGCCAGCAGCCAAGATCAAACTAGCGGGGCCTACAATGAGCAGTTCTTC. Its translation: CASSQDQTSGAYNEQFF.

CDR3 protein: CASRRTGNTYEQYF. The CDR3 DNA sequence: TGTGCCAGCAGAAGGACAGGCAATACCTACGAGCAGTACTTC. This chain links TRBV6-1 with TRBJ2-7, with TRBD1 matching over 7 bases. This CDR3 comprises 14 residues. CDR1 is MNHNS, CDR2 SASEGT, per germline. V lost 6 bases and J lost 2; bases outside the gene matches: 7.